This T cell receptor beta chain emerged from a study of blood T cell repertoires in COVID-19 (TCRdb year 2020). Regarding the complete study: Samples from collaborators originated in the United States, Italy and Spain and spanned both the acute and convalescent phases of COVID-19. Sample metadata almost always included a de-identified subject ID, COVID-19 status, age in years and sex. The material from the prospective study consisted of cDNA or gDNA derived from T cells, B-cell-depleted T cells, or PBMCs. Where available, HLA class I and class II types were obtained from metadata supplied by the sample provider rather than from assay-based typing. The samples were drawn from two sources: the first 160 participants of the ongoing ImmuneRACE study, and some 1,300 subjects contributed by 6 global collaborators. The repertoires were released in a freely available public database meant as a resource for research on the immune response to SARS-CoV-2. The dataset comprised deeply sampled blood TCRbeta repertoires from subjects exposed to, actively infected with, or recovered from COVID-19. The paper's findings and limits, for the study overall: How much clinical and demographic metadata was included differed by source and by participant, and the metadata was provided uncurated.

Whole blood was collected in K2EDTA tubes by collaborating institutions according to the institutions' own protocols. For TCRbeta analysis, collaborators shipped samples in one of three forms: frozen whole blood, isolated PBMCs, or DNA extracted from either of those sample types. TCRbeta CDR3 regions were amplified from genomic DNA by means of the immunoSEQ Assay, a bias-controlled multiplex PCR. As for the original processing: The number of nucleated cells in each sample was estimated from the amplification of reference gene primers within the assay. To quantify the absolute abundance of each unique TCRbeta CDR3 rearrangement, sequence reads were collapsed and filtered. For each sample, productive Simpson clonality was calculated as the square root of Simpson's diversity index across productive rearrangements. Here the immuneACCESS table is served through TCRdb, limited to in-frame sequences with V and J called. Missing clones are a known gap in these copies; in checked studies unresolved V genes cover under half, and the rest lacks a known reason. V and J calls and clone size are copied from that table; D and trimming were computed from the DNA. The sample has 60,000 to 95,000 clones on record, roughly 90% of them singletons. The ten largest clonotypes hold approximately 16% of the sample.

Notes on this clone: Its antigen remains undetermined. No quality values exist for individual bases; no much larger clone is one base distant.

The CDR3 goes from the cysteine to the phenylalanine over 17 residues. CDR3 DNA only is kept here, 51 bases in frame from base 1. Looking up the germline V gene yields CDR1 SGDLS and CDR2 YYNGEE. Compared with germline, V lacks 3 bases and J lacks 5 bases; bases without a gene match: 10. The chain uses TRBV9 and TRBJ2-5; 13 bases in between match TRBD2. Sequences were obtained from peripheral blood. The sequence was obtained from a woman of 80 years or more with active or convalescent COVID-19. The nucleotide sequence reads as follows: TGTGCCAGCAGCGCGAGGACTAGCGGGGGCCCGGGGGAGACCCAGTACTTC. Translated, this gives CASSARTSGGPGETQYF.